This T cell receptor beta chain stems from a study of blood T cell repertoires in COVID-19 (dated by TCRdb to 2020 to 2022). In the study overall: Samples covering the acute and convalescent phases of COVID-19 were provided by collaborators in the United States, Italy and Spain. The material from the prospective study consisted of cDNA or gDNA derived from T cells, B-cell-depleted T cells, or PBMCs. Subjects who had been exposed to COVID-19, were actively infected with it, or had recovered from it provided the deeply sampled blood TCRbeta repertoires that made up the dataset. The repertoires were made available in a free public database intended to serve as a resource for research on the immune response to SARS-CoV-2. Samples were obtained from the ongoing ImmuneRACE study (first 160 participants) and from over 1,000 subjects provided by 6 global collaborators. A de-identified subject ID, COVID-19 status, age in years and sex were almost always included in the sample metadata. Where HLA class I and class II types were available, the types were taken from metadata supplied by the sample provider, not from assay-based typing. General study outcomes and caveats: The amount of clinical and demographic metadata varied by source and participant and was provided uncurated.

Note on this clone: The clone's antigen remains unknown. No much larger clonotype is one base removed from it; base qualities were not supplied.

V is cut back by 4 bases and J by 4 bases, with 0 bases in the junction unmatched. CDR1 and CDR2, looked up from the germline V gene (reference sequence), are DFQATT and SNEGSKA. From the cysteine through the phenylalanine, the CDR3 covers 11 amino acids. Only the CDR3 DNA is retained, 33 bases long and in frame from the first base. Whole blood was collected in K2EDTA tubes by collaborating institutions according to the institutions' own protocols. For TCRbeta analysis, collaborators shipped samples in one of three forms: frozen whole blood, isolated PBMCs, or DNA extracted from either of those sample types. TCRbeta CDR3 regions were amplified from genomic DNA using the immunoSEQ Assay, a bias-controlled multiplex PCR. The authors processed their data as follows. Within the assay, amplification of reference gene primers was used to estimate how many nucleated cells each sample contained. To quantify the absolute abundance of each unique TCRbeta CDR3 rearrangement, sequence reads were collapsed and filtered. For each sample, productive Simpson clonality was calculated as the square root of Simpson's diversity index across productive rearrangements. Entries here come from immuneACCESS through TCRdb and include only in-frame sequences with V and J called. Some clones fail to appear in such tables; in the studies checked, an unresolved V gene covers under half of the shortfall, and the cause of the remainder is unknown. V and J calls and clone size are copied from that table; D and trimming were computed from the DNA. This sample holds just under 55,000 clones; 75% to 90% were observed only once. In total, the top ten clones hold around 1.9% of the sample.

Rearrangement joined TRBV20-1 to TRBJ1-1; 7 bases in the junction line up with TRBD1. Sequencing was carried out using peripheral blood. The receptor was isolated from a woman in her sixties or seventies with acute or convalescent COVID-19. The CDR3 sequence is CSATGGTEAFF. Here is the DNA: TGCAGTGCTACAGGGGGCACTGAAGCTTTCTTT.